These T cell receptor beta chains were read from a single sample in a study of shared clonotypes between healthy human individuals. TCRdb keeps only in-frame clones here, not all; method: immunoSEQ multiplex PCR. The sample shows a few million clones, about 94% of them seen only once. What was sequenced was naive CD8+ T cells from PBMCs. These receptors originate from a man between 18 and 29 years old in good health. Some clones in this sample may be carry-over from other donors' samples. CDR3s include the opening cysteine and the closing phenylalanine or tryptophan. Each record gives: D gene, J gene, V gene, clone size, CDR3 protein, CDR3 DNA. The D gene is left open where the match is weak. Only part of the rows carry a size: once, few, many, or a class if the clone is expanded.

. TRBJ2-1 TRBV11-2 . CASSLGLVVNEQFF TGTGCCAGCAGCTTAGGACTGGTGGTCAATGAGCAGTTCTTC
. TRBJ2-5 TRBV30 . CAWSAGRETQYF TGTGCCTGGAGCGCGGGACGAGAGACCCAGTACTTC
. TRBJ2-7 TRBV7-6 . CASSPAIGSYEQYF TGTGCCAGCAGCCCGGCAATTGGATCCTACGAGCAGTACTTC
TRBD1 TRBJ2-7 TRBV27 . CASSPRTGRSYEQYF TGTGCCAGCAGTCCCCGGACAGGACGCTCCTACGAGCAGTACTTC
TRBD1 TRBJ1-2 TRBV30 . CAWYTGVGYGYTF TGTGCCTGGTACACAGGGGTGGGCTATGGCTACACCTTC
TRBD2 TRBJ2-2 TRBV13 . CASSLATSAGVNTGELFF TGTGCCAGCAGCCTTGCTACTAGCGCCGGCGTGAACACCGGGGAGCTGTTTTTT
. TRBJ2-7 TRBV15 . CATSHAQEGPYEQYF TGTGCCACCAGCCATGCCCAGGAGGGGCCCTACGAGCAGTACTTC
. TRBJ2-2 TRBV18 . CASSPERELFF TGTGCCAGCTCACCGGAAAGGGAGCTGTTTTTT
TRBD1 TRBJ2-2 TRBV7-3 once CASSSTGTGPGELFF TGTGCCAGCAGCTCGACCGGGACAGGGCCCGGGGAGCTGTTTTTT
TRBD2 TRBJ2-1 TRBV7-8 . CASSFSGRAYNEQFF TGTGCCAGCAGCTTTAGCGGGCGCGCCTACAATGAGCAGTTCTTC
. TRBJ2-7 TRBV7-9 . CASSIPTGKSSYEQYF TGTGCCAGCAGCATACCGACAGGTAAAAGCTCCTACGAGCAGTACTTC
. TRBJ1-5 TRBV7-2 . CASSLHPAYSNQPQHF TGTGCCAGCAGCTTACATCCGGCGTATAGCAATCAGCCCCAGCATTTT
TRBD2 TRBJ2-1 TRBV4-3 . CASSLQSGRTGNEQFF TGCGCCAGCAGCCTCCAAAGCGGGAGAACGGGGAATGAGCAGTTCTTC
. TRBJ2-1 TRBV28 . CASSNPGEQFF TGTGCCAGCAGTAATCCGGGTGAGCAGTTCTTC
TRBD2 TRBJ2-5 TRBV5-6 . CASSPRLAQETQYF TGTGCCAGCAGCCCAAGACTAGCGCAAGAGACCCAGTACTTC
TRBD2 TRBJ2-7 TRBV13 . CASTPKRGRIHEQYF TGTGCCAGCACTCCCAAACGCGGGAGGATCCACGAGCAGTACTTC
. TRBJ1-4 TRBV28 . CASSLSRNEKLFF TGTGCCAGCAGCCTTTCACGGAATGAAAAACTGTTTTTT
TRBD2 TRBJ2-7 TRBV10-3 . CAISDRASGRALLYEQYF TGTGCCATCAGTGATAGGGCTAGCGGGAGGGCCTTATTGTACGAGCAGTACTTC
TRBD2 TRBJ2-5 TRBV7-9 . CASSLERRRGLAGETQYF TGTGCCAGCAGCTTAGAGCGGAGGAGGGGACTAGCGGGGGAGACCCAGTACTTC
. TRBJ1-2 TRBV4-1 . CASSQGQSYGYTF TGCGCCAGCAGCCAAGGACAGAGCTATGGCTACACCTTC
. TRBJ2-1 TRBV28 . CASSLPGNSYNEQFF TGTGCCAGCAGTTTACCAGGGAACTCCTACAATGAGCAGTTCTTC
TRBD2 TRBJ2-1 TRBV7-3 . CASSPTSGRYNEQFF TGTGCCAGCAGCCCGACTAGCGGGAGGTACAATGAGCAGTTCTTC
. TRBJ2-2 TRBV9 . CASSVATGSNTGELFF TGTGCCAGCAGCGTAGCTACAGGGTCGAACACCGGGGAGCTGTTTTTT
. TRBJ2-2 TRBV29-1 . CSVEVRGSANTGELFF TGCAGCGTTGAAGTTCGGGGATCTGCGAACACCGGGGAGCTGTTTTTT
TRBD1 TRBJ1-1 TRBV19 . CASSMQGAVEAFF TGTGCCAGTAGCATGCAGGGGGCGGTTGAAGCTTTCTTT
. TRBJ2-6 TRBV5-6 . CASSFPSKANVLTF TGTGCCAGCAGCTTTCCTAGCAAGGCCAACGTCCTGACTTTC
TRBD2 TRBJ2-3 TRBV7-9 . CASSEGLGGTDTQYF TGTGCCAGCAGTGAGGGACTAGGGGGGACAGATACGCAGTATTTT
. TRBJ2-5 TRBV14 . CASSQRRGGGRETQYF TGTGCCAGCAGCCAAAGGAGAGGTGGGGGTCGAGAGACCCAGTACTTC
. TRBJ1-2 TRBV7-9 . CASSRGTDGYTF TGTGCCAGCAGCCGAGGGACGGATGGCTACACCTTC
. TRBJ2-1 TRBV19 once CASSRPPGVPYNEQFF TGTGCCAGTAGTAGGCCACCGGGAGTACCCTACAATGAGCAGTTCTTC
. TRBJ1-2 TRBV27 . CASSSRDYGYTF TGTGCCAGCAGTTCTCGGGACTATGGCTACACCTTC
TRBD1 TRBJ2-1 TRBV11-1 . CASSYRGNEQFF TGTGCCAGCAGCTACAGGGGGAATGAGCAGTTCTTC
. TRBJ2-3 TRBV2 . CASSGVATDTQYF TGTGCCAGCAGTGGGGTAGCTACAGATACGCAGTATTTT
. TRBJ2-2 TRBV29-1 . CSVKQNTGELFF TGCAGCGTAAAACAAAACACCGGGGAGCTGTTTTTT
. TRBJ2-5 TRBV10-3 . CAISDPGHEETQYF TGTGCCATCAGTGACCCGGGACATGAGGAGACCCAGTACTTC
. TRBJ2-7 TRBV28 . CASSWGESYEQYF TGTGCCAGCAGTTGGGGGGAATCCTACGAGCAGTACTTC
. TRBJ1-2 TRBV6-5 once CASRSPGLDGYTF TGTGCCAGCAGGTCCCCGGGGCTGGATGGCTACACCTTC
. TRBJ1-2 TRBV19 . CASSNPGQGGYGYTF TGTGCCAGTAGTAACCCGGGGCAGGGAGGCTATGGCTACACCTTC
. TRBJ2-5 TRBV4-2 . CASSEILKSETQYF TGTGCCAGCAGTGAGATTCTGAAGTCCGAGACCCAGTACTTC
TRBD1 TRBJ2-1 TRBV7-9 once CASSSLTGYGEQFF TGTGCCAGCAGCTCCTTGACAGGGTATGGTGAGCAGTTCTTC
. TRBJ1-5 TRBV7-8 . CASRSDRLSNQPQHF TGTGCCAGCAGATCCGACAGGTTAAGCAATCAGCCCCAGCATTTT
TRBD2 TRBJ2-7 TRBV27 . CASSPYGLAGDEQYF TGTGCCAGCAGTCCCTATGGACTAGCGGGAGACGAGCAGTACTTC
. TRBJ2-7 TRBV5-1 . CASSLVGEWYEQYF TGCGCCAGCAGCTTGGTCGGAGAGTGGTACGAGCAGTACTTC
. TRBJ2-7 TRBV7-9 . CASSSGLTSGEQYF TGTGCCAGCAGCAGCGGTCTCACCTCTGGCGAGCAGTACTTC
TRBD1 TRBJ1-5 TRBV27 . CASRTGGWSNQPQHF TGTGCCAGCAGGACAGGGGGCTGGAGCAATCAGCCCCAGCATTTT
TRBD2 TRBJ2-7 TRBV27 . CASSLSGSGEQYF TGTGCCAGCAGTCTGAGCGGGAGTGGCGAGCAGTACTTC
. TRBJ1-3 TRBV28 . CASSLTASGNTIYF TGTGCCAGCAGTTTAACAGCTTCTGGAAACACCATATATTTT
. TRBJ2-2 TRBV27 . CASSPRRVAGELFF TGTGCCAGCAGTCCCCGCAGGGTCGCCGGGGAGCTGTTTTTT
. TRBJ1-1 TRBV15 . CATSRDRGLRTEAFF TGTGCCACCAGCAGAGATCGGGGGCTACGGACTGAAGCTTTCTTT
. TRBJ2-1 TRBV28 . CASSFRASSYNEQFF TGTGCCAGCAGTTTTCGGGCCAGCTCCTACAATGAGCAGTTCTTC
. TRBJ2-1 TRBV7-8 . CASSLALTRGGSSYNEQFF TGTGCCAGCAGCTTAGCGCTGACACGAGGGGGAAGCTCCTACAATGAGCAGTTCTTC
. TRBJ2-7 TRBV7-6 . CASSSGTSYEQYF TGTGCCAGCAGCTCTGGGACCTCCTACGAGCAGTACTTC